This paragraph reports one TCR beta chain. As yet, its antigen is unknown. The sample is drawn from a study of cytomegalovirus exposure and HLA in healthy donors. The study, taken as a whole, reports: Analysis was carried out at a later point, and it linked a missense DCLRE1C variant to TCR beta V- and J-gene trimming. Researchers left out some V segments, among them TRBV6-2 and TRBV6-3, as indistinguishable.

A multiplex PCR was run with 60 Vbeta primers and 13 Jbeta primers. Libraries were prepared by immunoSEQ multiplex PCR; TCRdb keeps only in-frame clonotypes and omits some of them. The table shows about 150,000 clones, with about 70% occurring only once. Trimming at V came to 2 bases and at J to 3 bases, leaving 11 bases not matched to a gene. Germline V CDR1 and CDR2: SGHRS, YFSETQ. The CDR3 contains 17 residues. The chain is built from TRBV5-1 and TRBJ2-7, with 10 bases that match TRBD1. Sequencing input: PBMCs. The receptor's source is a woman aged 55-69 years in good health and CMV-seropositive. CDR3 nucleotide sequence: TGCGCCAGCAGCTTACACCGTGGGACAGGGGTTTACTACGAGCAGTACTTC. Its protein is CASSLHRGTGVYYEQYF.